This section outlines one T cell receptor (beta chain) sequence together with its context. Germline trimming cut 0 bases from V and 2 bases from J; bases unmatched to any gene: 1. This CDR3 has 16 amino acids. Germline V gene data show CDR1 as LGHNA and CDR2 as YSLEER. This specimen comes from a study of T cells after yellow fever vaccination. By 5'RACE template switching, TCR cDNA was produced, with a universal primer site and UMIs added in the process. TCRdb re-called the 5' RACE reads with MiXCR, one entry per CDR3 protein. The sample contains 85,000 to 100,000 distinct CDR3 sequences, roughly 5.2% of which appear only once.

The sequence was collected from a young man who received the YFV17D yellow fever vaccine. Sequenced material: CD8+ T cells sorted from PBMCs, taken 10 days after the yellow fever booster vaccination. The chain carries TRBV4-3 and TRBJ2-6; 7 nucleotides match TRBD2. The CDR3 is CASSQDGGAGANVLTF. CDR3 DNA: TGCGCCAGCAGCCAAGATGGGGGGGCTGGGGCCAACGTCCTGACTTTC.